A selection of T cell receptor beta chains follows, all from one sample in a study of cytomegalovirus exposure and HLA in healthy donors. This table comes from immunoSEQ multiplex PCR, and its TCRdb copy is limited to in-frame clones, with some not included. Here the sample table reports some 200,000 clones. The sequenced sample was PBMCs. The receptors here all came from a girl aged 2 to 10 in good health and CMV-seropositive. Both conserved end residues are trimmed from each CDR3. The order of the fields is V gene, J gene, CDR3 protein.

TRBV10-3	TRBJ1-5	AISEGQGSNQPQH
TRBV10-3	TRBJ1-3	AISESRSGGTGNTIY
TRBV2	TRBJ1-2	ASSQGGDDYGYT
TRBV12-1	TRBJ2-2	ASSTSETGTRARTGELF
TRBV10-3	TRBJ2-1	AISESISVGPYNEQF
TRBV6-4	TRBJ2-3	ATKPLAGSTDTQY
TRBV9	TRBJ2-3	ASTREVLSTDTQY
TRBV4-1	TRBJ2-7	ASSRTSGSPYEQY
TRBV10-3	TRBJ2-2	AMRGENTGELF
TRBV9	TRBJ2-1	ASSGLGRGEQF
TRBV28	TRBJ1-5	ASSQAAGQGYQPQH
TRBV27	TRBJ1-2	ASSLSGGGYYGYT
TRBV11-3	TRBJ2-1	ASSQGGGREQF
TRBV28	TRBJ2-1	ASSPPGLAGGNEQF
TRBV9	TRBJ2-1	ASSAPGLANNEQF
TRBV27	TRBJ1-1	ASSLETGAEAF
TRBV7-9	TRBJ2-3	ASSSLRGSDTQY
TRBV5-1	TRBJ2-7	ASSPGDSSYEQY
TRBV5-1	TRBJ2-1	ASSLTTGYNEQF
TRBV5-1	TRBJ2-7	ASSLARGSSYEQY
TRBV27	TRBJ2-4	ASSWRDSKNIQY
TRBV28	TRBJ2-7	ASRDDRGVSYEQY
TRBV6-5	TRBJ2-1	ASTTPGQGIPF
TRBV5-1	TRBJ2-5	ASSLGREETQY
TRBV19	TRBJ2-5	ASSGGRKETQY
TRBV6-6	TRBJ1-5	ASSYSQGDQPQH
TRBV18	TRBJ2-6	ASSPPNSETGANVLT
TRBV10-1	TRBJ2-7	ASSDAPVGDKY
TRBV5-4	TRBJ2-1	ASSLRSGESDNEQF
TRBV19	TRBJ2-3	ASSIGRPGVTQY
TRBV29-1	TRBJ2-2	SVWERGELF
TRBV4-1	TRBJ2-3	ASSHQGDTDTQY
TRBV11-3	TRBJ2-1	ASGGLADNEQF
TRBV6-1	TRBJ2-3	ASTFLATSTDTQY
TRBV7-9	TRBJ2-2	ASSPHLDTGELF
TRBV27	TRBJ1-1	ASSTPVCEAF
TRBV5-6	TRBJ2-1	ASSLGQGYNEQF
TRBV20-1	TRBJ1-1	SAPGPEAF
TRBV5-1	TRBJ2-1	ASSFGGSSQTYNEQF
TRBV6-1	TRBJ1-5	ASSEGHPNQPQH
TRBV19	TRBJ2-3	ASSIAEGRDTQY